These T cell receptor beta chains were read from a single sample in a study of blood T cell repertoires in COVID-19. This table comes from immunoSEQ multiplex PCR, and its TCRdb copy is limited to in-frame clones, with some not included. The table records hundreds of thousands of clones, around 86% of them present only once. Material: peripheral blood. These receptors were collected from a woman aged 45 to 65 with COVID-19, enrolled during active disease. The CDR3 runs from the conserved cysteine through the conserved F or W. The D gene is left open where the match is weak. Clone size is not always given. Where it is, it says once, few, many or a class for expanded clones.

V	J	size	D	length	CDR3	DNA
TRBV3-1/TRBV3-2	TRBJ2-3	.	.	16	CASSQDGLASTDTQYF	TGTGCCAGCAGCCAAGATGGGCTAGCTAGCACAGATACGCAGTATTTT
TRBV6-5	TRBJ2-7	.	.	14	CASTREGGGYEQYF	TGTGCCAGCACTAGAGAGGGAGGTGGTTACGAGCAGTACTTC
TRBV3-1/TRBV3-2	TRBJ2-7	.	.	12	CASSQDVYEQYF	TGTGCCAGCAGCCAAGACGTATACGAGCAGTACTTC
TRBV18	TRBJ1-1	.	.	16	CASSLHGGQENTEAFF	TGTGCCAGCTCACTCCACGGGGGGCAGGAGAACACTGAAGCTTTCTTT
TRBV13	TRBJ1-2	.	.	13	CASSLQGYYGYTF	TGTGCCAGCAGCTTACAGGGATACTATGGCTACACCTTC
TRBV7-2	TRBJ2-1	.	.	12	CASSLGRDEQFF	TGTGCCAGCAGCTTAGGTAGAGATGAGCAGTTCTTC
TRBV11-2	TRBJ2-1	.	.	12	CASSFNRVEQFF	TGTGCCAGCAGCTTCAACAGGGTAGAGCAGTTCTTC
TRBV29-1	TRBJ1-1	.	.	13	CSVGHRTDTEAFF	TGCAGCGTTGGTCACAGGACCGACACTGAAGCTTTCTTT
TRBV14	TRBJ1-2	.	TRBD1	19	CASSQGSGGFSVLDYGYTF	TGTGCCAGCAGCCAAGGGTCAGGGGGTTTCTCCGTCCTGGACTATGGCTACACCTTC
TRBV7-9	TRBJ1-1	.	.	18	CASSLGYRGANGNTEAFF	TGTGCCAGCAGCTTAGGATATCGGGGGGCGAATGGGAACACTGAAGCTTTCTTT
TRBV20-1	TRBJ1-1	once	.	15	CSASKTGTPNTEAFF	TGCAGTGCTAGTAAAACCGGGACACCGAACACTGAAGCTTTCTTT
TRBV23-1	TRBJ2-1	.	TRBD2	21	CASTKRTSGVRGSTSYNEQFF	TGCGCCAGCACAAAAAGGACTAGCGGGGTGCGGGGATCAACCTCCTACAATGAGCAGTTCTTC
TRBV4-1	TRBJ1-2	once	.	14	CASSQDSQNYGYTF	TGCGCCAGCAGCCAAGATTCTCAGAACTATGGCTACACCTTC
TRBV11-2	TRBJ2-7	once	.	13	CASRLTDSYEQYF	TGTGCCAGCAGATTGACTGACTCCTACGAGCAGTACTTC
TRBV27	TRBJ2-7	.	.	15	CASSLTGTPTYEQYF	TGTGCCAGCAGCCTCACCGGGACTCCCACCTACGAGCAGTACTTC
TRBV19	TRBJ1-4	.	.	15	CASSTHRSAKGKLFF	TGTGCCAGTAGCACCCATCGTAGCGCCAAGGGAAAACTGTTTTTT
TRBV30	TRBJ1-5	.	.	12	CAWSSLTGPQHF	TGTGCCTGGAGTTCGCTCACGGGGCCCCAGCATTTT